The clone carrying this TCR beta chain was seen a handful of times. Its specificity is unknown. Stated treatment: oral pan-JAK inhibitor, 5-10 mg twice daily. In alopecia areata patients, both lesional scalp punch biopsies and peripheral blood were collected. The germline gives CDR1 MNHEY, CDR2 SVGAGI. Deletions cut 3 bases from V and 0 bases from J, with 9 bases between. CDR3 length: 14 amino acids. Once RNA had been extracted, it was reverse transcribed into cDNA to act as the sequencing template. Profiled with immunoSEQ multiplex PCR; TCRdb holds only in-frame clones, not every one. The repertoire includes about 250,000 clones, around 64% of them detected once, and around 0.92% sits in the top ten. This sample is drawn from a study of CD8+ T cells in alopecia areata. Overall study: Treated patients were given 5 to 10 mg oral tofacitinib twice daily. The share of scalp area affected provided the severity score for treated patients. Study results and caveats: In patients, TCRs were shared less clearly than in mice, and HLA may possibly be involved.

The TCR comes from a human donor with alopecia areata. J is TRBJ2-7 and V is TRBV6-5, with unresolved D. The sample was CD4+ T cells sorted from blood, taken between weeks 51 and 54, from a patient treated with tofacitinib. The CDR3 DNA reads TGTGCCAGCAGTTATTCAGATCTCTCCTACGAGCAGTACTTC. This encodes CASSYSDLSYEQYF.